This T cell receptor (beta chain) came from a study of CD8 T cells in Susac syndrome. Germline V gene sequence: CDR1 SEHNR, CDR2 FQNEAQ (reference sequence). The CDR3 contains 14 residues. The V segment lost 2 bases and the J segment 8 bases; nucleotides outside the gene matches: 5. Blood CD8+ and CD4+ T cells underwent high-throughput TCR beta sequencing. Controls matched for age and sex were healthy donors. The RNA, 0.5 to 1 ug, was put through reverse transcription using random hexamers. Amplification of TCR beta CDR3 used immunoSEQ multiplex PCR across 54 Vbeta and 13 Jbeta. In TCRdb, the immunoSEQ multiplex PCR reads were re-called with MiXCR into one record per CDR3 protein. The top ten hold over 0.08% of the sample, which has roughly 180,000 distinct CDR3 sequences, about 95% seen once. Study observations and caveats: The study admitted that it had a relatively small number of individuals in its TCR sequencing and HLA analysis.

As concerns this clonotype: Its antigen is unknown.

Sequenced input: CD4+ T cells from PBMCs. V usage is TRBV7-9 and J usage is TRBJ1-4, with TRBD1 identical over 7 bases. The receptor comes from a human donor in good health. CDR3 nucleotide sequence: TGTGCCAGCAGCTTATCCGGGACAGAGGAAAAACTGTTTTTT. It yields the protein CASSLSGTEEKLFF.